These T cell receptor beta chains were read from a single sample in a study of T-cell memory formation after mild COVID-19. TCRdb re-derived calls from the 5' RACE reads in MiXCR, one entry per CDR3 protein. Altogether hundreds of thousands of distinct CDR3 sequences are present, approximately 15% being singletons, with the ten largest covering around 22%. The sequenced material came from PBMCs or a T cell subset sorted from them (not recorded which). The source of these receptors is a man aged 18 to 29 who had mild COVID-19 (a few samples of this study predate the infection). Cell type and time point are not known. Each CDR3 is given without its conserved first and last residue. Size values are once, few and many counts, or a class for expanded clones, and some rows have none.

j_call clone_size v_call cdr3_aa
TRBJ2-7 few TRBV9 ASSVGGGNEQY
TRBJ2-5 few TRBV18 ASSPFGTEVETQY
TRBJ2-5 . TRBV5-1 ASSLPTGSQLETQY
TRBJ2-1 many TRBV12-3/TRBV12-4 ASSLAAPRGLEQF
TRBJ1-5 . TRBV12-3/TRBV12-4 ASTNTGFLKPQH
TRBJ2-3 . TRBV9 ASTQWDGGADTQY
TRBJ2-1 . TRBV28 ASSGGGLGNEQF
TRBJ2-5 few TRBV2 ASSDPRGETQY
TRBJ2-3 . TRBV2 ASSGGSRGTDTQY
TRBJ2-1 few TRBV7-3 ASSQQGEQF
TRBJ1-2 . TRBV28 ASNGQPLLNGYT
TRBJ2-7 . TRBV2 ASSASFLTGGREQY
TRBJ2-3 . TRBV7-9 ASSPRQGLPDTQY
TRBJ2-5 . TRBV7-6 ASSKGLRQETQY
TRBJ2-1 few TRBV11-1 ASSKHREDEQF
TRBJ1-1 few TRBV6-5 ASGSGENTEAF
TRBJ2-1 few TRBV7-6 ASSPGGGNYNEQF
TRBJ1-2 few TRBV28 ASSLRHVYGYT
TRBJ2-3 few TRBV7-9 ASSLYPGGSTDTQY
TRBJ2-3 . TRBV10-3 ATRQGSTDTQY
TRBJ1-3 . TRBV5-1 ASSLYASGNTIY
TRBJ1-2 . TRBV5-6 ASSSRRYYGYT
TRBJ2-1 few TRBV2 ASRAPDSYNEQF
TRBJ1-2 . TRBV6-5 ASSYGKSANYGYT
TRBJ1-4 few TRBV7-9 ASSLGAIGGREKLF
TRBJ2-1 . TRBV29-1 SAKRGDYNEQF
TRBJ1-3 . TRBV11-2 ASSSNGNTIY
TRBJ2-2 few TRBV5-1 ASSLAQGTNTGELF
TRBJ1-2 many TRBV12-3/TRBV12-4 ASSLWGRANYGYT
TRBJ2-7 few TRBV7-8 ASSSAGLDEQY
TRBJ1-1 . TRBV6-6 ATLNTEAF
TRBJ1-1 . TRBV7-9 ASKTQSLYTEAF
TRBJ1-1 few TRBV10-3 AISEWTGSMNTEAF
TRBJ1-5 few TRBV2 ASSPAMSNQPQH
TRBJ1-4 few TRBV7-2 ASSLNRRNEKLF
TRBJ2-2 . TRBV12-3/TRBV12-4 AISHRNTGELF
TRBJ2-4 . TRBV15 ATSRDRAEGGRGSENIQY
TRBJ1-5 . TRBV7-2 ASSSSGGLGQPQH
TRBJ2-1 few TRBV5-1 ASSLESAGSEQF
TRBJ2-7 few TRBV6-2/TRBV6-3 ASGRGTTYEQY
TRBJ2-6 . TRBV2 ATNTAYPGGSGANVLT